This T cell receptor (beta chain) was sequenced in a study of shared clonotypes between healthy human individuals. The study, taken as a whole, reports: Researchers sampled blood only, noting tissue repertoires likely differ. Clonotypes shared by all four sorted-subset donors had higher generation probabilities than non-shared clonotypes. What limited the represented genetic and exposure-history diversity was the small number of donors.

Per the original methods: For the immunoSEQ data, sequences were junction-only without quality scores, so filtering differed. The repertoire was sequenced with immunoSEQ multiplex PCR; TCRdb's copy has only in-frame clones and lacks some. The DNA was the basis for D and trimming; V, J and clone size are from that table. The data show about 1 million clones, around 74% seen once. Notes on this clone: Its antigen remains unidentified.

Trimming left V 4 bases short and J 3 bases short, with 13 bases between. Per germline, CDR1 SQVTM and CDR2 ANQGSEA. The CDR3 extends over 13 amino acids. This sequence joins TRBV29-1 and TRBJ2-7; possible D gene TRBD2, 7 bases. The sequenced sample consisted of memory CD4+ T cells sorted from blood. Stated subset: CD45RA-negative fraction. This sequence originates from a man between 18 and 29 years old in good health. The CDR3 loop reads CSVGGGPIYEQYF. The DNA of the CDR3 is TGCAGCGTTGGGGGGGGCCCGATCTACGAGCAGTACTTC.